This TCR beta chain was captured by sequencing in a study of T cells in localized non-small cell lung cancer. Study observations and caveats: As only one tumor region underwent sequencing, heterogeneity remains possible. A higher density of T cells in blood coincided with extended overall survival.

Notes on this clone: Its antigen is not identified.

Sequenced by immunoSEQ multiplex PCR; TCRdb stores in-frame clones only, minus some. The sample holds approximately 57,000 clones, 86% seen once. CDR3 length: 14 residues. The trim removed 8 bases at V and 0 bases at J, leaving 7 bases unmatched. CDR1 and CDR2 (germline): SGHDT, YYEEEE. The sequences come from peripheral blood, collected before any cancer treatment. J is TRBJ1-2 and V is TRBV5-6; 7 bases are a match to TRBD1. The TCR was taken from a woman aged 40 to 75 with stage I lung adenocarcinoma. This CDR3 is CASTSGGANYGYTF. In DNA form, the CDR3 reads TGTGCCAGTACTTCAGGGGGAGCTAACTATGGCTACACCTTC.